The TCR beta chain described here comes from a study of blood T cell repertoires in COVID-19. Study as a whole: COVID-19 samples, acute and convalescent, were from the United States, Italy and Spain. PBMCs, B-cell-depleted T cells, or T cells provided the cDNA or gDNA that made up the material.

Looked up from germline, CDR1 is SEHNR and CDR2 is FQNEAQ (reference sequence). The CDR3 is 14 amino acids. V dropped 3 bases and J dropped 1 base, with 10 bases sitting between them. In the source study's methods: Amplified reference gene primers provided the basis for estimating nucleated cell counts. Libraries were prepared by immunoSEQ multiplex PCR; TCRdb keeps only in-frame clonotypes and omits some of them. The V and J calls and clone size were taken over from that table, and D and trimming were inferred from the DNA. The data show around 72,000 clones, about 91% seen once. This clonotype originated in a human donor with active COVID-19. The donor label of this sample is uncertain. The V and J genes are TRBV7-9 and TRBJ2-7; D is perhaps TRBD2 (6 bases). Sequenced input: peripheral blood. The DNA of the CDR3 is TGTGCCAGCAGCTTTCAGGAGGGTTCCTACGAGCAGTACTTC. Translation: CASSFQEGSYEQYF.